Listed here is a single T cell receptor (beta chain). Its specificity is not known. The record originates from a study of T cells expressing NK-cell markers. The wider study: Repertoire data for TCR beta were derived from sorted T cells (CD3+CD56+NKG2C+, CD3+CD56+NKG2C- and CD3+CD56-NKG2C+).

Study outcomes and limitations: Dominant NKG2C+ clonotypes were found to form roughly 1.0-7.5% of CD8+ T cells in a handful of donors. Dominance of the CD3+CD56-NKG2C+ fraction by these clonotypes also held in several donors.

TCRdb reprocessed the 5' RACE reads and keeps a single row for each CDR3 protein, giving no DNA. The sample totals 200,000 to 300,000 distinct CDR3 sequences; its top ten clones hold roughly 0.4%. Germline V gives CDR1 SGDLS, CDR2 YYNGEE. CDR3 size: 14 residues. The origin of this receptor is a man younger than 35 in good health. The chain carries TRBV9 and TRBJ2-7; the D gene TCRdb calls, TRBD1, cannot be checked with no DNA. Specimen: blood T cells: a sorted CD56 or NKG2C T cell subset, CD4+ or CD8+ T cells, or bulk PBMC T cells (not recorded which). CDR3 region: CASSYRDPPYEQYF.